This TCR beta chain stems from a study of CD8 T cells in Susac syndrome. The CDR3 sequence is 15 residues long. With 5 bases removed from V and 4 bases from J, the gap between germline ends came to 17 bases. CDR1 is MNHEY and CDR2 is SMNVEV in the germline V gene (reference sequence). With random hexamers, roughly 0.45 to 1 ug RNA was reverse transcribed. TCRdb re-analysed the immunoSEQ multiplex PCR reads in MiXCR, keeping a single row per CDR3 protein. The sample lists about 300,000 distinct CDR3 sequences, approximately 91% seen once, with roughly 0.17% in the top ten. The sample was CD8+ T cells from PBMCs. The chain carries TRBV27 and TRBJ1-2; D not certain. This receptor was obtained from a human donor with multiple sclerosis. CDR3 region: CASSPVRSSPYGYTF. The CDR3 bases are TGTGCCAGCAGTCCAGTGAGGAGCTCCCCCTATGGCTACACCTTC.